A single T cell receptor beta chain is shown here with its context. Its antigen is as yet unknown. One end of the junction is discordant with germline, which a read error may explain. Per germline, CDR1 MNHEY and CDR2 SVGEGT. The CDR3 has 13 amino acids. From approximately 490 ng total RNA, TCR beta cDNA was generated with a primer in the constant region. The TCR beta library was amplified through three nested multiplex PCR rounds in a modified ARM-PCR procedure. PCR rounds one and two used TRBV1-TRBV30 forward primers with a C-beta reverse primer for 10 cycles each. TCRdb called the multiplex PCR reads again in MiXCR, with one record for every CDR3 protein. The sample carries around 79,000 distinct CDR3 sequences, 69% recorded once. Co-extracted RNA and DNA came from approximately 20-30 mg of unsorted bulk tissue. The patients had histopathologically diagnosed primary liver carcinoma, and their disease was treated by surgical resection.

This sample is drawn from a study of tumor-infiltrating lymphocytes in primary liver carcinoma. General study findings and limits: Tumors reached a significantly greater top-250-clone fraction than blood did (p = 0.039).

Sequenced input: tumor-adjacent normal liver tissue. The sequence came from a man aged 35 to 55 with primary liver carcinoma and hepatitis B virus infection. This chain connects TRBV6-2 or TRBV6-3 to TRBJ2-7; the match to TRBD2 covers 9 bases. CDR3 residues: CASGGRGTYEQYF. The CDR3 DNA reads as TGTGCCAGCGGCGGGAGGGGAACCTACGAACAGTACTTC.